This passage covers 9 T cell receptor beta chains from one sample sequenced in a study of blood T cells in healthy people across ages. Primers used in a second PCR of roughly 6 to 11 cycles were a sample-barcoded 5' primer and a J-beta primer mix. TCRdb reprocessed the 5' RACE reads via MiXCR and lists one record per CDR3 protein. The sample lists roughly 1,500,000 distinct CDR3 sequences; roughly 40% were seen once. The sequenced sample was blood. The origin of the receptors is a woman between 18 and 29 years old in good health.

This chain links TRBV27 with TRBJ2-4; TRBD1 agrees at 7 bases. The assigned J gene may be wrong: the sequence end matches TRBJ2-7 better. The CDR3 length is 14 residues. In germline, CDR1 is MNHEY, CDR2 SMNVEV (reference sequence). The CDR3 sequence: CASSLHEGAYEQYF. CDR3 bases: TGTGCCAGCAGTTTACACGAGGGGGCTTACGAGCAGTACTTC.

This rearrangement joins TRBV4-1 to TRBJ2-1, with TRBD2 as a possible D gene (7 bases). V dropped 1 base and J dropped 8 bases, with 18 bases sitting between them. CDR3 length: 16 amino acids. The germline gives CDR1 MGHRA, CDR2 YSYEKL. This chain's CDR3 is CASSQGASVGGDEQFF. Here the CDR3 DNA reads TGCGCCAGCAGCCAAGGAGCTAGCGTAGGGGGGGATGAGCAGTTCTTC.

This clonotype was picked up a small number of times. The CDR3 region is CASSQVNEKLLAGKPSTDTQYF. The DNA of the CDR3 is TGCGCCAGCAGCCAAGTAAATGAGAAGTTGCTAGCGGGGAAGCCTAGCACAGATACGCAGTATTTT. The chain links TRBV4-1 to TRBJ2-3; TRBD2 aligns across 9 bases. Germline lookup yields CDR1 MGHRA and CDR2 YSYEKL. J gave up 0 bases and V 1 base, and 20 bases lay outside the gene matches. The CDR3 extends over 22 amino acids.

This clonotype was seen more than once but under ten times. V is TRBV4-1 and J is TRBJ2-5, with 10 bases fitting TRBD2. The V segment lost 1 base and the J segment 5 bases; nucleotides outside the gene matches: 4. The CDR3 extends over 15 amino acids. CDR1 and CDR2 (germline): MGHRA, YSYEKL. Here the CDR3 reads CASSQGVLAGETQYF. The CDR3 DNA follows: TGCGCCAGCAGCCAAGGGGTACTAGCGGGGGAGACCCAGTACTTC.

This clonotype was counted ten times or more. V gene TRBV12-3 or TRBV12-4 combines with J gene TRBJ2-5; TRBD2 matches 10 bases. The CDR3 runs 14 residues. J lost 4 bases, V lost 2 bases, and 1 base had no gene match. CDR3 sequence: CASSLPSGRETQYF. The DNA of the CDR3 is TGTGCCAGCAGTTTACCTAGCGGGAGAGAGACCCAGTACTTC.

This chain joins TRBV3-1 and TRBJ2-7; D may be TRBD2 (5 bases). Germline CDR1 reads LGHDT; CDR2 reads YNNKEL (reference sequence). Trimming left V 8 bases short and J 3 bases short, with 14 bases between. The CDR3 loop spans 13 amino acids. The CDR3 sequence is CASARGYNYEQYF. The DNA of the CDR3 is TGTGCCAGCGCTCGGGGTTATAACTACGAGCAGTACTTC.

The chain combines TRBV6-4 with TRBJ1-2, with D uncertain. V shed 1 base and J shed 7 bases, with 13 bases lying between them. CDR1 and CDR2 (germline): MRHNA, SNTAGT. CDR3 length equals 14 residues. The CDR3 DNA is TGTGCCAGCAGTGACTTGTCTGAACGGGGTGGCTACACCTTC. It encodes CASSDLSERGGYTF.

The CDR3, as DNA: TGCGCCAGCAGCTCCAGAGGGGGTGAGAACTATGGCTACACCTTC. Protein sequence: CASSSRGGENYGYTF. The gene calls are TRBV4-1 and TRBJ1-2, with D perhaps TRBD1 (6 bases). Germline V CDR1 and CDR2: MGHRA, YSYEKL. This CDR3 comprises 15 residues. Trimming took off 5 bases at V and 2 bases at J, with 15 bases between the two ends.

The rearrangement joins TRBV3-1 to TRBJ2-2, with TRBD1 as a possible D gene (5 bases). Germline CDR1 reads LGHDT; CDR2 reads YNNKEL (reference sequence). V lost 8 bases and J 1 base, leaving 11 bases between the germline ends. The CDR3 contains 14 residues. The CDR3 nucleotides are TGTGCCAGCCGTGCCCAGGGGAACACCGGGGAGCTGTTTTTT. Its protein product is CASRAQGNTGELFF.